This T cell receptor (beta chain) was sequenced for a study of monozygotic twins with inflammatory bowel disease. Findings of the study overall: There were differing immunosuppressive treatments, which may have added variability to patient repertoires.

On this clonotype itself: The antigen is undetermined.

This CDR3 contains 16 residues. The germline gives CDR1 SGHAT, CDR2 FQNNGV. Researchers isolated total RNA from whole blood without sorting T cells. UMIs that had a 6-nucleotide sample barcode were put in using template switching. One entry per CDR3 protein, without DNA, is what TCRdb gives after re-calling the 5' RACE reads. This specimen shows about 380,000 distinct CDR3 sequences; the ten leading clones hold 2.5% to 3%. This sequence joins TRBV11-2 and TRBJ2-5; absent DNA, TCRdb's TRBD2 call cannot be checked. This receptor was taken from a human donor with ulcerative colitis or Crohn's disease, or a healthy co-twin of an affected twin (not recorded which). Sequenced sample: blood. CDR3 region: CASSRGTSRERETQYF.